Listed here is a single T cell receptor beta chain. Antigen specificity is unknown. V shed 4 bases and J shed 7 bases, with 16 bases lying between them. CDR3 length: 14 residues. Germline-derived CDR1 and CDR2 are SNHLY and FYNNEI. 60 Vbeta and 13 Jbeta primers were used in PCR. Per the original data handling: Roughly 11 million of the about 80 million unique TCR beta chains counted in a later analysis were shared. Only in-frame clones appear in the TCRdb table, and some are missing; sequencing was by immunoSEQ multiplex PCR. V, J and clone size reflect that table, while D and trimming were determined from the DNA. The data hold some 20,000 clones, with approximately 70% observed a single time. The data were obtained in a study of cytomegalovirus exposure and HLA in healthy donors. Notes on the study in general: Analyzed later, association rates of TCRs varied across HLA loci, with DRB1 most and HLA-C fewest. Cytomegalovirus association was assigned to approximately 160 TCR beta chains. Published work reported that the classifier diagnosed cytomegalovirus status with high specificity and sensitivity.

The sequencing input was PBMCs. This TCR was sampled from a man between 18 and 35 years old in good health and CMV-seronegative. The V gene is TRBV2, the J gene TRBJ2-5; D might be TRBD1 (5 bases). The CDR3 nucleotides read TGTGCCAGCAGTGGTCCCACAACCCAGGGGACCCAGTACTTC. Its translation: CASSGPTTQGTQYF.